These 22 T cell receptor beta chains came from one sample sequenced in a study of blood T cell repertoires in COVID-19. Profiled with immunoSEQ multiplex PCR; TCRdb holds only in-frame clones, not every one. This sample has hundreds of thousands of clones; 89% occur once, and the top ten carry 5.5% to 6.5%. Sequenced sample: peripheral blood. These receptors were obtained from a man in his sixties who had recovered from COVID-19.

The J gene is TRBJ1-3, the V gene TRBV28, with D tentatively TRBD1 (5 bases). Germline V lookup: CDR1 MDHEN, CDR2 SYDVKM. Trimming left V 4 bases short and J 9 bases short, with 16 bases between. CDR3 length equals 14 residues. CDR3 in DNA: TGTGCCAGCAGTTCAGGGCAAGGATGGGGCACCATATATTTT. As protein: CASSSGQGWGTIYF.

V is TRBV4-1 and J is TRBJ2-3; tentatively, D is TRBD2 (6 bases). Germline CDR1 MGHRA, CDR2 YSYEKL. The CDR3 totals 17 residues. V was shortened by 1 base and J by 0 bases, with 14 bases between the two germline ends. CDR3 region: CASSQGELAASTDTQYF. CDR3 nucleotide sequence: TGCGCCAGCAGCCAAGGGGAACTAGCCGCTAGCACAGATACGCAGTATTTT.

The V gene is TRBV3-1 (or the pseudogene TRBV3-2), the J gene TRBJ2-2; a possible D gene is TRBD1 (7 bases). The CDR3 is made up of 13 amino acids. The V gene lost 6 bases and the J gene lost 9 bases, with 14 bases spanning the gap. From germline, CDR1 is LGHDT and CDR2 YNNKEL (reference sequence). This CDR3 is CASRRRGRWELFF. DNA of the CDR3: TGTGCCAGCAGACGCAGGGGGAGGTGGGAGCTGTTTTTT.

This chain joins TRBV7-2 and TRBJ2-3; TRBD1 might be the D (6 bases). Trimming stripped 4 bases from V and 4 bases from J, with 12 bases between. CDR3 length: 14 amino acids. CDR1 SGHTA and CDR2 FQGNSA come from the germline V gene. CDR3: CASSSRTVADTQYF. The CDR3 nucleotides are TGTGCCAGCAGCTCCCGGACAGTTGCAGATACGCAGTATTTT.

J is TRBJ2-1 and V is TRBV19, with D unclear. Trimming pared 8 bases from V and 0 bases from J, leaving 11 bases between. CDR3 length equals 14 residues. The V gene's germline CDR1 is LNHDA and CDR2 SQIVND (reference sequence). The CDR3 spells CASSFFSSYNEQFF. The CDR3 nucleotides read TGTGCCAGTTCGTTTTTTAGCTCCTACAATGAGCAGTTCTTC.

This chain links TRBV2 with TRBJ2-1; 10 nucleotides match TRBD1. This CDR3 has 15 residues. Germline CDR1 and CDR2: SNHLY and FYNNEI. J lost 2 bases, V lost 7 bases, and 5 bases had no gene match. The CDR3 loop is CASKFDRGPYNEQFF. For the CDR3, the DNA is TGTGCCAGCAAATTCGACAGGGGGCCCTACAATGAGCAGTTCTTC. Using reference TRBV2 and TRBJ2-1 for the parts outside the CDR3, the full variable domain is EPEVTQTPSHQVTQMGQEVILRCVPISNHLYFYWYRQILGQKVEFLVSFYNNEISEKSEIFDDQFSVERPDGSNFTLKIRSTKLEDSAMYFCASKFDRGPYNEQFFGPGTRLTVL.

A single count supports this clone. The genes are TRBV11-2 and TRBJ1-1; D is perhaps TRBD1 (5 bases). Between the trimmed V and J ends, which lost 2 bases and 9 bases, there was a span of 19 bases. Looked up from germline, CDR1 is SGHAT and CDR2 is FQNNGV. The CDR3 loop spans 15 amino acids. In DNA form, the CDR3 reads TGTGCCAGCAGCTTATCCCAGACCCTACAGGTAAAAGCTTTCTTT. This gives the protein CASSLSQTLQVKAFF.

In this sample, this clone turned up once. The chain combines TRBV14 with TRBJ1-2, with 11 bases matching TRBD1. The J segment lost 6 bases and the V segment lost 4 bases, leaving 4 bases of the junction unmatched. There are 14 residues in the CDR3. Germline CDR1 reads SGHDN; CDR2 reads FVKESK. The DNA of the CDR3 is TGTGCCAGCAGCCCGGACAGGGGGCGAAATGGCTACACCTTC. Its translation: CASSPDRGRNGYTF.

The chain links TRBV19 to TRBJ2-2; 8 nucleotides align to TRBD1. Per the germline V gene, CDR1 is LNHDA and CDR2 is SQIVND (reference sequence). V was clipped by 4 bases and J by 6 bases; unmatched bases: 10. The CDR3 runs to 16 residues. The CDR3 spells CASSRGSGGLSGELFF. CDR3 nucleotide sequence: TGTGCCAGTAGTAGGGGCTCAGGGGGCCTCTCCGGGGAGCTGTTTTTT. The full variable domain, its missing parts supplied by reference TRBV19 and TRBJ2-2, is DGGITQSPKYLFRKEGQNVTLSCEQNLNHDAMYWYRQDPGQGLRLIYYSQIVNDFQKGDIAEGYSVSREKKESFPLTVTSAQKNPTAFYLCASSRGSGGLSGELFFGEGSRLTVL.

The CDR3 is CASSQGTLAGGQGETQYF. CDR3 coding DNA: TGTGCCAGCAGCCAAGGAACGTTAGCGGGGGGGCAAGGAGAGACCCAGTACTTC. V is TRBV4-2 and J is TRBJ2-5; 11 bases align to TRBD2. The CDR3 runs 18 residues. After removal of 1 base from V and 4 bases from J, the junction contained 11 bases not matched to a gene. Germline CDR1 reads LGHNA; CDR2 reads YNFKEQ.

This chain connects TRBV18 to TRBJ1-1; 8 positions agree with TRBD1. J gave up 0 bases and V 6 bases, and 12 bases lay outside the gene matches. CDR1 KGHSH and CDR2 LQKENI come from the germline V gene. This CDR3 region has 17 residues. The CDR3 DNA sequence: TGTGCCAGCTCCTCCACCGGGACAGGAAGAATGAACACTGAAGCTTTCTTT. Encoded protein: CASSSTGTGRMNTEAFF.

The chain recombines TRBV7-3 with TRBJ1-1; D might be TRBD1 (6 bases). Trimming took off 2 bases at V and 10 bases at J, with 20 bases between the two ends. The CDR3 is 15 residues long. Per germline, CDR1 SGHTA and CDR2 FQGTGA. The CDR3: CASSLYGGAASVAFF. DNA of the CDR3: TGTGCCAGCAGCTTATATGGGGGGGCAGCCTCTGTAGCTTTCTTT.

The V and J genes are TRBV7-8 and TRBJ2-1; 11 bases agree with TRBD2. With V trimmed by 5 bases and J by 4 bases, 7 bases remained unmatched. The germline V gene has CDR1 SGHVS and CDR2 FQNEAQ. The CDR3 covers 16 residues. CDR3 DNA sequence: TGTGCCAGCAGCAGAATCGGGACTAGCGGTTACAATGAGCAGTTCTTC. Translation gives CASSRIGTSGYNEQFF.

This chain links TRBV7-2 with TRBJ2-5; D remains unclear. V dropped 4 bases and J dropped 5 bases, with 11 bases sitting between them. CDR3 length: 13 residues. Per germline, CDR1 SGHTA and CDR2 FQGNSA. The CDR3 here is CASSSLRAETQYF. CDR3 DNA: TGTGCCAGCAGCTCCCTCCGCGCGGAGACCCAGTACTTC.

In DNA, the CDR3 is TGTGCCAGCACCGGACTAGCGGCCTACAATGAGCAGTTCTTC. Encoded protein: CASTGLAAYNEQFF. The rearrangement uses TRBV27 and TRBJ2-1; 10 bases are shared with TRBD2. The CDR3 is 14 residues long. Trimming took 7 bases from V and 2 from J; bases not matched to a gene: 2. CDR1 MNHEY and CDR2 SMNVEV come from the germline V gene (reference sequence).

CDR3 nucleotides: TGTGCCAGCAGCTTATCCGGGAGCCTGCCCTACGAGCAGTACTTC. Protein sequence: CASSLSGSLPYEQYF. The chain recombines TRBV7-3 with TRBJ2-7; TRBD2 is a possible D gene (6 bases). From germline, CDR1 is SGHTA and CDR2 FQGTGA. V lost 2 bases and J lost 2, with 13 bases in between. CDR3 length: 15 residues.

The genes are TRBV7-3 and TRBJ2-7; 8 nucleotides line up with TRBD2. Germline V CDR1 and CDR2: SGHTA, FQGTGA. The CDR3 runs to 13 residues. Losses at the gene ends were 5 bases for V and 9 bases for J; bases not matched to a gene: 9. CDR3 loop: CASSGTGLAGQYF. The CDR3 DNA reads TGTGCCAGCAGCGGAACGGGGCTAGCGGGGCAGTACTTC.

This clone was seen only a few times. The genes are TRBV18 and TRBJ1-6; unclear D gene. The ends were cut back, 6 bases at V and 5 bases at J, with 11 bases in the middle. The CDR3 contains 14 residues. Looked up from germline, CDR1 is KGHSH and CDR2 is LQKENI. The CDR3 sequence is CASSQEVDNSPLHF. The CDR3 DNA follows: TGTGCCAGCTCCCAGGAGGTGGATAATTCACCCCTCCACTTT.

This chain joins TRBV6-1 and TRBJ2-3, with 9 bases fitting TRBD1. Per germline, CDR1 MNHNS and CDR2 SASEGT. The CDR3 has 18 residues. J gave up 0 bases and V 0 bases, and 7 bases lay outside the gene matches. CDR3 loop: CASSEAAPGQGSTDTQYF. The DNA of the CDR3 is TGTGCCAGCAGTGAAGCGGCCCCGGGACAGGGAAGCACAGATACGCAGTATTTT.

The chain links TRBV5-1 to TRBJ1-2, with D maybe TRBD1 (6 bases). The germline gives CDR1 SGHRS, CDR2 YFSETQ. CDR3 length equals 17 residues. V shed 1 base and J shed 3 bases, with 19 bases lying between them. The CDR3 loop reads CASSLNAGVQSHYGYTF. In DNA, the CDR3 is TGCGCCAGCAGCTTGAATGCAGGGGTACAATCTCACTATGGCTACACCTTC.

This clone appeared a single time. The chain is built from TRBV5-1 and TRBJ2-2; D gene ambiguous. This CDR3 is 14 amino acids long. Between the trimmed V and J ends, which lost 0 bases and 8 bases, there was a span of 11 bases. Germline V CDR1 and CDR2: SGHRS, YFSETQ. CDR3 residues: CASSLVPDKGELFF. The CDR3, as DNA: TGCGCCAGCAGCTTGGTCCCAGACAAGGGGGAGCTGTTTTTT.

This chain's CDR3 is CASSNRQYSNQPQHF. The CDR3 region has the DNA TGTGCCAGCAGTAATCGACAATATAGCAATCAGCCCCAGCATTTT. The J gene is TRBJ1-5, the V gene TRBV6-2 or TRBV6-3; unclear D gene. The CDR3 runs to 15 residues. Germline assignment: CDR1 MNHEY and CDR2 SVGEGT. With 5 bases removed from V and 0 bases from J, the gap between germline ends came to 11 bases.